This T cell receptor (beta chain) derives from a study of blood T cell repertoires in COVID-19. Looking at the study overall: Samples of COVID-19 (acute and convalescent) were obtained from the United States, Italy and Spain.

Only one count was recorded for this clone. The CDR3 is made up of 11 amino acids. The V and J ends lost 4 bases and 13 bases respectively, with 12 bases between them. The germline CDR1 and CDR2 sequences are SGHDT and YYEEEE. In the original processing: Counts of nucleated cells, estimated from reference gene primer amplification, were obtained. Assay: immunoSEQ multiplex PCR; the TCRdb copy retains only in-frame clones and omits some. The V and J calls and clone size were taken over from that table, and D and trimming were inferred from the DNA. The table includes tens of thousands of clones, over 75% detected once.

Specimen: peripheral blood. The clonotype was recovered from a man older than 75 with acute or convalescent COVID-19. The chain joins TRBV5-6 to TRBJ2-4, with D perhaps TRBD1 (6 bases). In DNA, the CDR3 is TGTGCCAGCAGCCGAGAAGGACAGCAGTACTTC. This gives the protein CASSREGQQYF.